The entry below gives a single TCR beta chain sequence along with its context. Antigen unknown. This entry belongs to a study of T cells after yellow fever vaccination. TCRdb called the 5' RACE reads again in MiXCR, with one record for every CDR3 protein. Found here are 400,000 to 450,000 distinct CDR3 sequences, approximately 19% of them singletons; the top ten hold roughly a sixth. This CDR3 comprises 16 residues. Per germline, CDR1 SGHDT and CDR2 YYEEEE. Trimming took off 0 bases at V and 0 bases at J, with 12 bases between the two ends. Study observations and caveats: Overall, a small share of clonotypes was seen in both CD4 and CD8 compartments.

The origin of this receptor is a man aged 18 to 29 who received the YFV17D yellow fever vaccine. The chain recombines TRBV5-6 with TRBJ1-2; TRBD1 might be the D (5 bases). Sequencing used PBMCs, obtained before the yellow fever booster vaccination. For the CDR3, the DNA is TGTGCCAGCAGCTTGGGGTCAGGGCTCTCTAACTATGGCTACACCTTC. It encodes CASSLGSGLSNYGYTF.